This T cell receptor beta chain was identified in a study of tumor-infiltrating lymphocytes in primary liver carcinoma. Note on this clonotype: Its ends do not fully match the called genes, so a read error is possible.

From about 19-30 mg of unsorted bulk tissue, DNA and RNA were co-extracted together. TCR beta cDNA was prepared out of about 530 ng total RNA by means of a constant-region primer. Library construction for TCR beta comprised three nested multiplex PCR rounds performed with slightly modified ARM-PCR. For around 10 cycles apiece, the opening two PCR rounds ran with TRBV1-TRBV30 forward primers and a C-beta reverse primer. TCRdb redid the calling of the multiplex PCR reads with MiXCR, one entry per CDR3 protein. This sample carries about 210,000 distinct CDR3 sequences, 70% to 90% of them seen once, and the ten largest clones take less than 20%. Germline CDR1 reads SGHRS; CDR2 reads YFSETQ. The CDR3 runs to 16 residues.

The chain has TRBV5-1 and TRBJ2-3; possibly TRBD2 for D (5 bases). The sample comprised tumor tissue from primary liver carcinoma. The receptor's source is a man between 40 and 49 years old with primary liver carcinoma and hepatitis B virus infection. In DNA, the CDR3 is TGCACCAGCAGCTTGGCCAGGAGGAGAAGCACAGATACGCAGTATTTT. It codes for CTSSLARRRSTDTQYF.